The present T cell receptor (beta chain) was sequenced within a study of tumor and adjacent non-tumor tissue in lung cancer. Study overall: The patients, 10 men and 5 women, were roughly 30 to 80 with stage I to III disease. On average, productive TCRbeta reads reached 4 million to 5 million per sample.

Three rounds of nested PCR, following a modified ARM-PCR protocol, produced the TCRbeta library. Via MiXCR, TCRdb re-called the multiplex PCR reads, giving one row per CDR3 protein. Of 98,000 or so distinct CDR3 sequences in the sample, 80% are singletons; the top ten hold 30%. The template was RNA from unsorted bulk tissue. This non-tumor lung sample came from over 3 cm beyond the tumor edge. Study-wide points: Tumor TCR diversity, when higher, was linked to shorter survival. Normal lung showed higher cumulative top 100 clone frequency than tumor.

With regard to this clonotype: The antigen remains unidentified. Compared with germline, one end of the junction differs, possibly owing to a read error.

CDR3 length equals 15 residues. Germline assignment: CDR1 SGHNT and CDR2 YYREEE (reference sequence). The gene calls are TRBV5-4 and TRBJ2-3; D is uncertain. The receptor's source is a man aged 60 to 69 with small cell lung cancer. The sample comprised distant non-tumor lung tissue. DNA of the CDR3: TGTGCCGGCATCCTCGATCCCGGCCTCACAGATACGCGGTATTTT. Residues: CAGILDPGLTDTRYF.